Below are 24 T cell receptor beta chains sequenced from a single sample in a study of T cells in Graves' hyperthyroidism and ophthalmopathy. Amplified TCR beta CDR3 regions came from RNA transcripts. During a first-round RT-PCR of the TCR CDR3, the HTBI primer set was used. TCRdb recomputed calls from the multiplex PCR reads with MiXCR, one row per CDR3 protein. The data show more than 300,000 distinct CDR3 sequences, with about 14% seen just once and around 20% held by the top ten. Sequenced material: blood. These receptors were collected from a woman aged 25 to 45 with Graves' ophthalmopathy.

Many counts were recorded for this clonotype. The rearrangement uses TRBV4-2 and TRBJ2-1; no definite D call. V shed 1 base and J shed 8 bases, with 15 bases lying between them. This CDR3 is 15 amino acids long. Germline CDR1 LGHNA, CDR2 YNFKEQ. For the CDR3, the DNA is TGTGCCAGCAGCCAAGCGGGCGGATGGGCCGATGAGCAGTTCTTC. It yields the protein CASSQAGGWADEQFF.

The sample holds many counts of this clonotype. The chain couples TRBV27 to TRBJ1-2; 8 positions match TRBD1. J was trimmed by 8 bases and V by 5 bases; bases with no gene match: 10. The CDR3 spans 14 residues. Germline lookup yields CDR1 MNHEY and CDR2 SMNVEV (reference sequence). CDR3 DNA: TGTGCCAGCAGTCCGCGGACAGGGTTTGGAGGCTACACCTTC. As protein: CASSPRTGFGGYTF.

About this clonotype: The junction shows a germline mismatch at one end, possibly a read error. This sequence joins TRBV18 and TRBJ2-5; 12 nucleotides match TRBD1. The CDR3 has 15 amino acids. CDR1 KGHSH and CDR2 LQKENI come from the germline V gene. CDR3 sequence: CASSPQTGGQGAIHF. As DNA, the CDR3 is TGTGCCAGCTCACCTCAAACCGGGGGACAGGGGGCGATTCACTTC.

This clonotype was detected ten times or more. The chain uses TRBV29-1 and TRBJ1-1; D remains unclear. This CDR3 region has 11 residues. The ends were cut back, 7 bases at V and 7 bases at J, with 13 bases in the middle. Germline values: CDR1 SQVTM, CDR2 ANQGSEA. CDR3 residues: CSGRQGGEAFF. The CDR3, as DNA: TGCAGCGGGCGGCAAGGTGGTGAAGCTTTCTTT.

This chain links TRBV24-1 with TRBJ2-6, with D perhaps matching TRBD1 or TRBD2 (5 bases each). V lost 4 bases, J lost 2 bases, and 11 bases lay in between. The CDR3 sequence is 16 residues long. Germline values: CDR1 KGHDR, CDR2 SFDVKD. The CDR3: CATSDRGAAGANVLTF. DNA of the CDR3: TGTGCCACCAGTGACCGAGGGGCCGCTGGGGCCAACGTCCTGACTTTC.

This chain joins TRBV10-3 and TRBJ2-3; 8 positions agree with TRBD2. Germline lookup yields CDR1 ENHRY and CDR2 SYGVKD. This CDR3 has 18 amino acids. V was pared by 0 bases and J by 4 bases, with 12 bases of the junction left unmatched. The CDR3 region is CAISESTIWRGDPDTQYF. The CDR3 DNA is TGTGCCATCAGTGAGTCCACAATCTGGCGGGGGGACCCAGATACGCAGTATTTT.

The table lists this clonotype with a count of one. A clone one base away is much larger, so this may be a read error. This rearrangement joins TRBV7-9 to TRBJ2-3; the D is unclear. V lost 10 bases and J lost 1, with 9 bases in between. Per germline, CDR1 SEHNR and CDR2 FQNEAQ (reference sequence). The CDR3 runs to 12 residues. The DNA for the CDR3 is TGTGCCACCGCCTTTGGCACAGATACGCAGTATTTT. This codes for CATAFGTDTQYF. Combining the CDR3 with reference TRBV7-9 and TRBJ2-3 gives the whole variable domain DTGVSQNPRHKITKRGQNVTFRCDPISEHNRLYWYRQTLGQGPEFLTYFQNEAQLEKSRLLSDRFSAERPKGSFSTLEIQRTEQGDSAMYLCATAFGTDTQYFGPGTRLTVL.

In this sample, this clonotype turned up many times. The J gene is TRBJ2-3, the V gene TRBV7-9; D unresolved. CDR1 is SEHNR, CDR2 FQNEAQ, per germline (reference sequence). V lost 1 base to trimming and J lost 4 bases, with 6 bases between them. The CDR3 sequence is 13 residues long. CDR3 bases: TGTGCCAGCAGCTTAGACACGCCAGATACGCAGTATTTT. Its translation is CASSLDTPDTQYF.

This clonotype was found many times. This sequence joins TRBV11-2 and TRBJ1-1, with D hard to call. The CDR3 spans 15 residues. V was cut by 1 base and J by 1 base, with 10 bases left in between. Germline lookup yields CDR1 SGHAT and CDR2 FQNNGV. In DNA form, the CDR3 reads TGTGCCAGCAGCTTAGGAAGGATAGAGAACACTGAAGCTTTCTTT. Its protein is CASSLGRIENTEAFF. Supplemented by reference TRBV11-2 and TRBJ1-1, the full variable domain reads EAGVAQSPRYKIIEKRQSVAFWCNPISGHATLYWYQQILGQGPKLLIQFQNNGVVDDSQLPKDRFSAERLKGVDSTLKIQPAKLEDSAVYLCASSLGRIENTEAFFGQGTRLTVV.

This clonotype came up many times. The chain combines TRBV7-9 with TRBJ1-5; D is unresolved. From germline, CDR1 is SEHNR and CDR2 FQNEAQ (reference sequence). Between the trimmed V and J ends, which lost 1 base and 10 bases, there was a span of 11 bases. The CDR3 has 13 amino acids. The CDR3 region has the DNA TGTGCCAGCAGCTTAGATTTTCGGTCCCCCCAGCATTTT. Translated: CASSLDFRSPQHF. Filled out from reference TRBV7-9 and TRBJ1-5, the complete variable domain reads DTGVSQNPRHKITKRGQNVTFRCDPISEHNRLYWYRQTLGQGPEFLTYFQNEAQLEKSRLLSDRFSAERPKGSFSTLEIQRTEQGDSAMYLCASSLDFRSPQHFGDGTRLSIL.

This clonotype was seen repeatedly, ten times or more. V is TRBV30 and J is TRBJ2-3; 16 positions match TRBD2. The CDR3 extends over 13 amino acids. V lost 5 bases and J lost 8; bases outside the gene matches: 1. Germline V gene data show CDR1 as GTSNPN and CDR2 as SVGIG (reference sequence). CDR3 region: CAWGTSGGATQYF. CDR3 coding DNA: TGTGCCTGGGGGACTAGCGGGGGGGCTACGCAGTATTTT.

This clonotype has only a few counts. The chain links TRBV10-3 to TRBJ2-3, with 16 bases fitting TRBD2. The trim removed 4 bases at V and 2 bases at J, leaving 12 bases unmatched. The CDR3 totals 20 residues. In germline, CDR1 is ENHRY, CDR2 SYGVKD. The CDR3 nucleotides read TGTGCCATCAGTGTATGGGGGACTAGCGGGGGGGGAAGGCACACAGATACGCAGTATTTT. As protein: CAISVWGTSGGGRHTDTQYF.

On this clonotype: A read error may produce the germline difference seen at one junction end. V usage is TRBV5-5 and J usage is TRBJ1-1, with D possibly TRBD1 on 5 matching bases. Germline lookup yields CDR1 SGHKS and CDR2 YYEKEE (reference sequence). The CDR3 contains 16 residues. CDR3 DNA: TGCGCCAGCGTTCGGGACGGCCCGTTCTCGAACACTGAAGCTTTCTTT. Encoded protein: CASVRDGPFSNTEAFF.

In its sample, this clonotype was seen many times. The chain uses TRBV18 and TRBJ1-5; 9 nucleotides agree with TRBD1. The V gene's germline CDR1 is KGHSH and CDR2 LQKENI. The length of the CDR3 is 17 residues. V trimming: 2 bases; J trimming: 6 bases; junction bases outside the gene matches: 11. The CDR3 loop reads CASSPKGPGQGGQPQHF. CDR3 nucleotide sequence: TGTGCCAGCTCACCAAAAGGTCCGGGACAGGGAGGTCAGCCCCAGCATTTT.

This clonotype was seen at least ten times. The chain uses TRBV12-3 or TRBV12-4 and TRBJ2-3; TRBD2 aligns across 10 bases. With 9 bases clipped from V and 5 bases from J, the junction kept 11 bases outside the gene matches. The CDR3 is 15 residues long. The CDR3 coding sequence is TGTGCCAGTACCCGAAGCGGGGGGGCCCAAGATACGCAGTATTTT. Its protein product is CASTRSGGAQDTQYF.

The table lists this clonotype with many counts. The rearrangement uses TRBV7-2 and TRBJ1-6, with D uncertain. Per the germline V gene, CDR1 is SGHTA and CDR2 is FQGNSA. The CDR3 is 14 residues long. V dropped 2 bases and J dropped 7 bases, with 9 bases sitting between them. The CDR3 protein is CASSLSGGNSPLHF. DNA of the CDR3: TGTGCCAGCAGCTTATCGGGCGGAAATTCACCCCTCCACTTT.

This clonotype was counted at least ten times. The rearrangement links TRBV6-1 to TRBJ2-1, with D tentatively TRBD1 (5 bases). CDR1 and CDR2 (germline): MNHNS, SASEGT. The length of the CDR3 is 15 residues. The V gene lost 7 bases and the J gene lost 2 bases, with 15 bases spanning the gap. The CDR3 nucleotides are TGTGCCAGCACTAAAGGGGAATTCCCCTACAATGAGCAGTTCTTC. It codes for CASTKGEFPYNEQFF.

In its sample, this clonotype was seen many times. The chain recombines TRBV6-1 with TRBJ1-1; the match to TRBD1 covers 7 bases. The J segment lost 4 bases and the V segment lost 8 bases, leaving 7 bases of the junction unmatched. Germline-derived CDR1 and CDR2 are MNHNS and SASEGT. The CDR3 sequence is 13 residues long. The CDR3 reads CASGSSGGTEAFF. DNA for the CDR3: TGTGCCAGCGGTTCGTCAGGGGGCACTGAAGCTTTCTTT.

The sample holds many counts of this clonotype. This chain connects TRBV27 to TRBJ2-7, with D perhaps TRBD2 (5 bases). This CDR3 contains 13 residues. V was cut by 5 bases and J by 3 bases, with 11 bases left in between. Germline CDR1 reads MNHEY; CDR2 reads SMNVEV (reference sequence). CDR3 protein: CASSQTRFYEQYF. DNA for the CDR3: TGTGCCAGCAGTCAAACTAGGTTCTACGAGCAGTACTTC.

This clonotype was detected ten times or more. This chain joins TRBV30 and TRBJ2-7; 8 bases line up with TRBD1. Germline trimming cut 0 bases from V and 4 bases from J; bases unmatched to any gene: 5. Germline V CDR1 and CDR2: GTSNPN, SVGIG (reference sequence). CDR3 length: 14 amino acids. The CDR3 DNA is TGTGCCTGGAGTGTAGGCCAGGGGGCATACGAGCAGTACTTC. Protein product: CAWSVGQGAYEQYF.

This clonotype appeared many times. The rearrangement joins TRBV7-9 to TRBJ2-3; perhaps TRBD1 as D (5 bases). The germline V and J ends were trimmed by 5 bases and 2 bases, with 14 bases remaining between them. CDR1 and CDR2 (germline): SEHNR, FQNEAQ (reference sequence). The CDR3 totals 15 residues. CDR3 in DNA: TGTGCCAGCAGCCGAACGACAGAGAACACAGATACGCAGTATTTT. Protein: CASSRTTENTDTQYF.

On this clonotype itself: A much larger clone lies a single base off, so this may be a read error. The gene calls are TRBV20-1 and TRBJ1-5; TRBD1 matches 7 bases. The CDR3 loop spans 17 amino acids. Germline-derived CDR1 and CDR2 are DFQATT and SNEGSKA (reference sequence). The chain's CDR3 is CSVLLSGRGKVNRPQHF. DNA of the CDR3: TGCAGTGTCCTACTTTCCGGCAGGGGGAAAGTCAATCGGCCCCAGCATTTT.

This clonotype has a count of ten or more. This chain links TRBV10-1 with TRBJ2-5; D tentatively fits TRBD1 or TRBD2 (8 bases each). This CDR3 is 18 amino acids long. V gave up 8 bases and J gave up 1 base, with 26 bases separating them. Germline loops: CDR1 WNHNN, CDR2 SYGVQD (reference sequence). This CDR3 is CASGRTGLSGGTQETQYF. DNA for the CDR3: TGCGCCAGCGGGAGGACAGGGTTGAGCGGGGGAACCCAAGAGACCCAGTACTTC.

V is TRBV7-3 and J is TRBJ2-4; tentative D call: TRBD2 (7 bases). With 1 base removed from V and 8 bases from J, the gap between germline ends came to 12 bases. The CDR3 runs to 14 residues. Germline CDR1 is SGHTA and CDR2 is FQGTGA. The CDR3 region is CASSLRGGSDIQYF. CDR3 coding DNA: TGTGCCAGCAGCTTAAGGGGGGGCTCTGACATTCAGTACTTC.